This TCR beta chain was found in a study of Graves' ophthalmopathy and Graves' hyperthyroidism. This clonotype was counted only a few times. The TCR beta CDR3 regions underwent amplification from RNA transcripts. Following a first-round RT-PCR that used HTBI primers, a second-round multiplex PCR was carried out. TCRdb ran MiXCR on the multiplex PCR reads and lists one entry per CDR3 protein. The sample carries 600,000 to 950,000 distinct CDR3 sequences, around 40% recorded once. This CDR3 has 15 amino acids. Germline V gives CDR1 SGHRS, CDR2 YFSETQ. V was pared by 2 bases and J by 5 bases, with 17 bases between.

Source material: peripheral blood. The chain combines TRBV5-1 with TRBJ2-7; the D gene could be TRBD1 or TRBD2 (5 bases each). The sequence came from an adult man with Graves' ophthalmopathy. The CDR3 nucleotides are TGCGCCAGCAGCTTCACGGGGCAGGGTTTCGACGAGCAGTACTTC. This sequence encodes CASSFTGQGFDEQYF.